This T cell receptor (beta chain) derives from a study of blood T cell repertoires in COVID-19 (TCRdb year 2020). At the level of the whole study: The collaborator samples originated in the United States, Italy and Spain and spanned the acute and convalescent phases of COVID-19. A de-identified subject ID, COVID-19 status, age in years and sex were almost always included in the sample metadata. Samples came from the ongoing ImmuneRACE study (first 160 participants) plus 1,254 subjects from 6 global collaborators. The dataset comprised deeply sampled blood TCRbeta repertoires from subjects exposed to, actively infected with, or recovered from COVID-19. The repertoires were released in a freely available public database intended as a resource for research on the immune response to SARS-CoV-2. The prospective study material was composed of cDNA or gDNA derived from T cells, B-cell-depleted T cells, or PBMCs. Where HLA class I and class II types were available, the types were taken from metadata supplied by the sample provider, not from assay-based typing. Overall study results and their limits: How much clinical and demographic metadata was included differed by source and by participant, and the metadata was provided uncurated.

TCRbeta CDR3 regions were amplified from genomic DNA by means of the immunoSEQ Assay, a bias-controlled multiplex PCR. Under the source paper's analysis protocol: Nucleated cell counts per sample were estimated from amplification of reference gene primers within the assay. Sequence reads were collapsed and filtered to measure the absolute abundance of every unique TCRbeta CDR3 rearrangement. For each sample, productive Simpson clonality was calculated by taking the square root of Simpson's diversity index across productive rearrangements. Sourced from immuneACCESS, this table was stored by TCRdb with only in-frame sequences that have V and J called. A share of the clones is absent; for the studies checked, an unresolved V gene accounts for under half, and the remainder has no known explanation. The DNA was the basis for D and trimming; V, J and clone size are from that table. The sample table lists roughly 200,000 clones, 80% to 90% of them with a count of one. The ten largest clones capture 3% to 4% of the sample.

The collaborating institutions used their own protocols to collect whole blood in K2EDTA tubes. Collaborator samples were shipped for TCRbeta analysis as frozen whole blood, isolated PBMCs, or DNA extracted from either sample type. This clone appeared a single time. No cognate antigen has been identified for it. No clone much larger than this one lies a single base away; base qualities are absent. The receptor's source is a man aged 55 to 69 with acute or convalescent COVID-19. Sequencing used peripheral blood.

CDR3 region: CASSFSGRQGAIGNQPQHF. In nucleotide form, the sequence is TGTGCCAGCAGTTTTAGTGGGCGGCAGGGGGCAATCGGAAATCAGCCCCAGCATTTT. The rearrangement combines TRBV28 with TRBJ1-5; TRBD1 fits 8 bases in the junction. Taken from cysteine to phenylalanine, the CDR3 has 19 residues. Of the read, only the CDR3 DNA is kept; its 57 bases are in frame from base 1. Trimming removed 3 bases from V and 4 bases from J; the gene matches leave 17 bases unexplained. The germline V gene encodes CDR1 MDHEN and CDR2 SYDVKM.